The rows below give T cell receptor beta chains drawn from one sample of a study of blood T cell repertoires in COVID-19. The data were produced by immunoSEQ multiplex PCR, yet TCRdb's version contains in-frame clones alone and is incomplete. This sample has 220,000 or so clones, with roughly 84% found just once. The sequenced material came from PBMCs or T cells enriched from blood (not recorded which). The origin of the receptors is a woman in her forties who had recovered from COVID-19. The CDR3 runs from the conserved cysteine through the conserved F or W. The D gene is left open where the match is weak. The size entry is marked missing in some rows and otherwise reads once, few, many or a size class.

j_call clone_size d_call v_call cdr3_nt cdr3_aa
TRBJ1-1 . . TRBV5-1 TGCGCCAGCAGCTTGGCGGAGGGGTGGAACACTGAAGCTTTCTTT CASSLAEGWNTEAFF
TRBJ2-1 . TRBD1 TRBV28 TGTGCCAGCAGTCAAGGGGGCCTCCGCTCCTACAATGAGCAGTTCTTC CASSQGGLRSYNEQFF
TRBJ1-2 . TRBD1 TRBV4-2 TGTGCCAGCAGCCAAGATCATATCGGGACGGGACAGGGGTTCGATGGCTACACCTTC CASSQDHIGTGQGFDGYTF
TRBJ1-2 . . TRBV12-3/TRBV12-4 TGTGCCAGCAGTTTCGGGATGGTGAGAGGCTACACCTTC CASSFGMVRGYTF
TRBJ1-4 . . TRBV3-1/TRBV3-2 TGTGCCAGCAGCCAAGATTTGCAGGAAAAACTGTTTTTT CASSQDLQEKLFF
TRBJ2-3 . TRBD2 TRBV2 TGTGCCAGCAGTCTTACTAGCGGCACAGATACGCAGTATTTT CASSLTSGTDTQYF
TRBJ2-5 . TRBD2 TRBV30 TGTGCCTCGAGCGGGGGGGGGCAAGAGACCCAGTACTTC CASSGGGQETQYF
TRBJ1-3 . . TRBV20-1 TGCAGTGCTAGTATGGGGCCTGGAAACACCATATATTTT CSASMGPGNTIYF
TRBJ2-3 . TRBD2 TRBV11-3 TGTGCCAGCAGCTCCGGACTAGTTACAGATACGCAGTATTTT CASSSGLVTDTQYF
TRBJ1-5 . . TRBV28 TGTGCCAGCAGTTTGTCCCCCAGGGGCAATCAGCCCCAGCATTTT CASSLSPRGNQPQHF
TRBJ1-2 few . TRBV3-1/TRBV3-2 TGTGCCAGCAAAAGGGGGGGCGTTGACTATGGCTACACCTTC CASKRGGVDYGYTF
TRBJ2-5 . TRBD2 TRBV6-5 TGTGCCAGCAGGGGACTAGGGCAAGAGACCCAGTACTTC CASRGLGQETQYF
TRBJ1-1 . TRBD1 TRBV4-1 TGCGCCAGCAGCCGTGGGACAGGGAACACTGAAGCTTTCTTT CASSRGTGNTEAFF
TRBJ1-1 . . TRBV6-6 TGTGCCAGCAGTAAGGAGGCTCTGAACACTGAAGCTTTCTTT CASSKEALNTEAFF
TRBJ1-2 once . TRBV4-1 TGCGCCAGCAGCCAATACAGTGATGGAGTTAAACGGGGTGGCTACACCTTC CASSQYSDGVKRGGYTF